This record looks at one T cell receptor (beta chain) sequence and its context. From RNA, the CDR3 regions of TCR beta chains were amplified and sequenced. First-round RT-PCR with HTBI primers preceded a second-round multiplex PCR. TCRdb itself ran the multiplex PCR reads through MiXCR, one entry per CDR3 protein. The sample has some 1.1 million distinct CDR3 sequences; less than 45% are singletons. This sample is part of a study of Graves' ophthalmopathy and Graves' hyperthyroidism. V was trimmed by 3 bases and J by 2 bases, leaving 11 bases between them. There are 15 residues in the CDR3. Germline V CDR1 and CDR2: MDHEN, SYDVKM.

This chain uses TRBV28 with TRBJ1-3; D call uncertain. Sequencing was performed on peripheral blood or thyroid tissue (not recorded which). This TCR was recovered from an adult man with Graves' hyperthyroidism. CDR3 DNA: TGTGCCAGCAGTTTCCCGGAGAGCCCTGGAAACACCATATATTTT. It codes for CASSFPESPGNTIYF.